Listed here are 32 T cell receptor beta chains from one sample, sequenced in a study of blood T cell repertoires in COVID-19. The method was immunoSEQ multiplex PCR; TCRdb's version includes in-frame clones alone and lacks a portion of them. Of 300,000 to 400,000 clones in the sample, about nine tenths were seen once. The material sequenced was PBMCs or T cells enriched from blood (not recorded which). These receptors were obtained from a man aged 55 to 70 who had recovered from COVID-19.

The chain employs TRBV2 and TRBJ1-1, with a weak D call TRBD1 (5 bases). Germline CDR1 reads SNHLY; CDR2 reads FYNNEI. V lost 9 bases, J lost 0 bases, and 8 bases lay in between. This CDR3 has 12 amino acids. The CDR3 loop is CARGGLNTEAFF. In nucleotides, the CDR3 is TGTGCCAGGGGGGGGTTGAACACTGAAGCTTTCTTT.

The V call is TRBV6-2 or TRBV6-3, the J call TRBJ2-5; 7 bases are a match to TRBD2. After removal of 2 bases from V and 4 bases from J, the junction contained 1 base not matched to a gene. Germline V gives CDR1 MNHEY, CDR2 SVGEGT. This CDR3 comprises 13 residues. The CDR3 sequence: CASSYRGVETQYF. The CDR3 region has the DNA TGTGCCAGCAGTTACCGGGGGGTAGAGACCCAGTACTTC.

This sequence joins TRBV2 and TRBJ1-4, with 7 bases identical to TRBD1. V gave up 1 base and J gave up 4 bases; unmatched junction bases: 9. The CDR3 spans 17 residues. The germline CDR1 and CDR2 sequences are SNHLY and FYNNEI. The DNA for the CDR3 is TGTGCCAGCAGTGAAGACCTTCCGACAGGGTATAATGAAAAACTGTTTTTT. Its protein product is CASSEDLPTGYNEKLFF.

V and J are TRBV30 and TRBJ2-3; TRBD1 aligns across 11 bases. CDR3 length: 15 amino acids. Germline values: CDR1 GTSNPN, CDR2 SVGIG (reference sequence). The J segment lost 6 bases and the V segment lost 2 bases, leaving 7 bases of the junction unmatched. CDR3 protein: CAWSRGQGDTDTQYF. The CDR3 nucleotides are TGTGCCTGGAGTAGGGGACAGGGGGATACTGATACGCAGTATTTT.

The rearrangement links TRBV18 to TRBJ2-6, with no clear D. The V and J ends lost 6 bases and 5 bases respectively, with 8 bases between them. The CDR3 contains 13 residues. The germline CDR1 and CDR2 sequences are KGHSH and LQKENI. CDR3: CASSLDRANVLTF. The CDR3 nucleotides are TGTGCCAGCTCCCTCGACAGGGCCAACGTCCTGACTTTC.

V is TRBV7-6 and J is TRBJ1-1; the D gene is possibly TRBD1 (6 bases). This CDR3 comprises 17 residues. Trimming removed 4 bases at V and 4 bases at J, with 22 bases between. Germline CDR1 and CDR2: SGHVS and FNYEAQ. CDR3 nucleotides: TGTGCCAGCAGCTCGCAACAACTGGACAGAGGTCGCACTGAAGCTTTCTTT. Translation gives CASSSQQLDRGRTEAFF.

The chain combines TRBV4-1 with TRBJ2-7; perhaps TRBD2 as D (6 bases). The germline V gene has CDR1 MGHRA and CDR2 YSYEKL. Trimming removed 5 bases from V and 2 bases from J, with 19 bases in between. The CDR3 has 16 residues. The CDR3 loop reads CASSSLPGRAAYEQYF. The CDR3 DNA reads TGCGCCAGCAGCTCCCTACCCGGGAGAGCGGCCTACGAGCAGTACTTC.

The chain links TRBV5-4 to TRBJ2-5, with TRBD2 matching over 10 bases. Trimming at V came to 2 bases and at J to 4 bases, leaving 14 bases not matched to a gene. Germline CDR1 reads SGHNT; CDR2 reads YYREEE (reference sequence). The CDR3 consists of 18 residues. The CDR3 loop reads CASSFLVIAGGVGETQYF. CDR3 bases: TGTGCCAGCAGCTTCCTTGTTATAGCGGGAGGCGTTGGAGAGACCCAGTACTTC.

V gene TRBV2 combines with J gene TRBJ2-3; 10 nucleotides align to TRBD2. This CDR3 is 13 amino acids long. Trimming cost V 8 bases and J 4 bases; bases outside gene matches: 3. Germline CDR1 is SNHLY and CDR2 is FYNNEI. The CDR3 nucleotides are TGTGCCAGCGGGCTAGCGGGAGCAGATACGCAGTATTTT. Translating it yields CASGLAGADTQYF.

This chain links TRBV7-2 with TRBJ2-2; TRBD1 matches at 9 bases. This CDR3 region has 15 residues. Germline CDR1 reads SGHTA; CDR2 reads FQGNSA. The ends lost 5 bases at V and 2 bases at J; junction bases unmatched: 3. As DNA, the CDR3 is TGTGCCAGCAGCACAGGGGGCTCAAACACCGGGGAGCTGTTTTTT. It specifies CASSTGGSNTGELFF.

This clone was seen once. The rearrangement uses TRBV11-3 and TRBJ2-1; TRBD2 matches at 9 bases. V lost 1 base, J lost 4 bases, and 2 bases stayed unmatched. The CDR3 spans 15 residues. In germline, CDR1 is SGHNT, CDR2 YENEEA. CDR3 coding DNA: TGTGCCAGCAGCTTAGGGCGGGGGGGATACAATGAGCAGTTCTTC. Protein sequence: CASSLGRGGYNEQFF.

The chain couples TRBV19 to TRBJ1-2, with a possible D match to TRBD1 (5 bases). The CDR3 consists of 12 residues. Germline V gene data show CDR1 as LNHDA and CDR2 as SQIVND (reference sequence). With 7 bases removed from V and 8 bases from J, the gap between germline ends came to 14 bases. CDR3 nucleotide sequence: TGTGCCAGTACTGACAGCCCTAGGGGCTACACCTTC. Translation: CASTDSPRGYTF.

V usage is TRBV5-5 and J usage is TRBJ2-1; 9 nucleotides align to TRBD2. This CDR3 has 15 amino acids. The germline V gene encodes CDR1 SGHKS and CDR2 YYEKEE (reference sequence). V lost 4 bases and J lost 8; bases outside the gene matches: 10. CDR3 sequence reads: CASSPRELAGYEQFF. CDR3 nucleotides: TGTGCCAGCAGCCCGAGGGAGCTAGCGGGATATGAGCAGTTCTTC.

On this clone itself: Additional DNA sequences in this sample encode the identical CDR3. V gene TRBV4-1 combines with J gene TRBJ1-5; D might be TRBD1 (5 bases). Deletions cut 1 base from V and 7 bases from J, with 8 bases between. Germline CDR1 reads MGHRA; CDR2 reads YSYEKL. This CDR3 comprises 13 residues. This CDR3 is CASSQVGGQPQHF. The DNA of the CDR3 is TGCGCCAGCAGCCAAGTGGGGGGACAGCCCCAGCATTTT.

The CDR3 loop reads CASSLSSGFGGYTF. CDR3 coding DNA: TGTGCCAGCAGCTTAAGTTCGGGGTTTGGCGGCTACACCTTC. The chain carries TRBV11-2 and TRBJ1-2; no definite D call. V shed 2 bases and J shed 8 bases, with 15 bases lying between them. CDR1 is SGHAT and CDR2 is FQNNGV in the germline V gene. The CDR3 extends over 14 amino acids.

Note on this clone: At one of its ends the junction is not consistent with the germline gene, which may arise from a read error. V usage is TRBV12-3 or TRBV12-4 and J usage is TRBJ2-7, with TRBD1 identical over 7 bases. The CDR3 spans 11 residues. CDR3 nucleotides: TGTGCCAGCGTGAATTCGACAGGGAGCCTCTTC. Translated: CASVNSTGSLF.

This clone was counted only a few times. The chain couples TRBV5-8 to TRBJ2-4, with 7 bases that match TRBD1. Germline lookup yields CDR1 SGHTS and CDR2 YDEGEE. The J segment lost 8 bases and the V segment lost 0 bases, leaving 8 bases of the junction unmatched. The CDR3 runs to 15 residues. The CDR3 reads CASSLATGAMDIQYF. CDR3 DNA sequence: TGTGCCAGCAGCTTGGCCACAGGGGCCATGGACATTCAGTACTTC.

This chain joins TRBV6-5 and TRBJ2-7; no reliable D call. The CDR3 has 13 amino acids. Germline V lookup: CDR1 MNHEY, CDR2 SVGAGI. Trimming took 7 bases from V and 0 from J, leaving 10 bases between them. The DNA of the CDR3 is TGTGCCAGCAAGCGTGGCAGCTCCTACGAGCAGTACTTC. Amino acids: CASKRGSSYEQYF.

The J gene is TRBJ2-7, the V gene TRBV4-3; the D gene is possibly TRBD1 (5 bases). Germline CDR1 and CDR2: LGHNA and YSLEER. This CDR3 is 13 amino acids long. V dropped 2 bases and J dropped 3 bases, with 8 bases sitting between them. For the CDR3, the DNA is TGCGCCAGCAGCCAAAATACAGGCTACGAGCAGTACTTC. Amino acids: CASSQNTGYEQYF.

The rearrangement links TRBV10-1 to TRBJ2-5; 10 positions agree with TRBD2. The CDR3 extends over 16 amino acids. The germline V gene encodes CDR1 WNHNN and CDR2 SYGVQD (reference sequence). Trimming cost V 11 bases and J 2 bases; bases outside gene matches: 14. The CDR3 DNA reads TGCGCCTCTCAGGGTCATAGCGGGAGGATGCAAGAGACCCAGTACTTC. Its protein is CASQGHSGRMQETQYF.

This clone has just one count. This chain connects TRBV27 to TRBJ1-2, with TRBD1 matching 7 bases. V lost 8 bases to trimming and J lost 4 bases; unmatched junction nucleotides: 10. The CDR3 consists of 14 residues. Germline assignment: CDR1 MNHEY and CDR2 SMNVEV (reference sequence). CDR3 protein: CASGRDSGFYGYTF. CDR3 bases: TGTGCCAGCGGGCGGGACAGTGGGTTCTATGGCTACACCTTC.

The chain links TRBV4-1 to TRBJ2-1, with TRBD2 matching 9 bases. V lost 4 bases to trimming and J lost 7 bases; unmatched junction nucleotides: 8. The CDR3 is 15 amino acids. CDR1 and CDR2 from the germline V gene are MGHRA and YSYEKL. The CDR3 region is CASSPGLARRNEQFF. The CDR3 coding sequence is TGCGCCAGCAGCCCGGGACTAGCCAGGCGGAATGAGCAGTTCTTC.

The CDR3 nucleotides are TGTGCCACCAGTGATTCCCCCAGGGTTGGTGGCTACACCTTC. It yields the protein CATSDSPRVGGYTF. V usage is TRBV24-1 and J usage is TRBJ1-2, with D possibly being TRBD1 (5 bases). The CDR3 loop spans 14 amino acids. V was shortened by 2 bases and J by 7 bases, with 13 bases between the two germline ends. From germline, CDR1 is KGHDR and CDR2 SFDVKD.

The rearrangement uses TRBV27 and TRBJ2-1; 12 bases align to TRBD2. Germline V gives CDR1 MNHEY, CDR2 SMNVEV (reference sequence). Losses at the gene ends were 5 bases for V and 8 bases for J; bases not matched to a gene: 7. This CDR3 is 15 amino acids long. CDR3 nucleotide sequence: TGTGCCAGCAGTCCGACTAGCGGGAGTCGCTATGAGCAGTTCTTC. Residues: CASSPTSGSRYEQFF.

This clone was found once. This chain uses TRBV27 with TRBJ2-1; D is uncertain. V lost 6 bases and J lost 4, with 7 bases in between. Germline CDR1 reads MNHEY; CDR2 reads SMNVEV (reference sequence). The CDR3 is made up of 12 amino acids. CDR3 residues: CASRIRYNEQFF. The CDR3 nucleotides are TGTGCCAGCAGGATCAGATACAATGAGCAGTTCTTC.

As DNA, the CDR3 is TGTGCCACCAGTGATTCGGACAGGGGTGGCTACACCTTC. It codes for CATSDSDRGGYTF. The chain joins TRBV24-1 to TRBJ1-2, with TRBD1 identical over 9 bases. CDR3 length: 13 residues. Losses at the gene ends were 2 bases for V and 7 bases for J; bases not matched to a gene: 1. From germline, CDR1 is KGHDR and CDR2 SFDVKD.

This sequence joins TRBV10-3 and TRBJ1-1, with D maybe TRBD1 (5 bases). Trimming shortened V by 3 bases and J by 2 bases, and 13 bases separated the two germline ends. CDR3 length equals 15 residues. The germline gives CDR1 ENHRY, CDR2 SYGVKD. The CDR3: CAISDPTDGNTEAFF. In DNA form, the CDR3 reads TGTGCCATCAGTGACCCGACAGATGGCAACACTGAAGCTTTCTTT.

V usage is TRBV11-2 and J usage is TRBJ2-2; D unresolved. CDR3 length: 14 residues. The germline CDR1 and CDR2 sequences are SGHAT and FQNNGV. Trimming left V 0 bases short and J 1 base short, with 3 bases between. In DNA form, the CDR3 reads TGTGCCAGCAGCTTAGAGCGGAACACCGGGGAGCTGTTTTTT. This gives the protein CASSLERNTGELFF.

This clone has only one observation. The genes are TRBV9 and TRBJ2-2, with 8 bases that match TRBD2. Germline CDR1 is SGDLS and CDR2 is YYNGEE. The CDR3 sequence is 16 residues long. V was pared by 0 bases and J by 6 bases, with 7 bases of the junction left unmatched. CDR3 in amino acids: CASSVGVSGNAGELFF. CDR3 coding DNA: TGTGCCAGCAGCGTAGGGGTTAGCGGGAATGCCGGGGAGCTGTTTTTT.

The chain joins TRBV2 to TRBJ1-2; D uncertain. The CDR3 is made up of 15 amino acids. The ends were cut back, 0 bases at V and 2 bases at J, with 10 bases in the middle. Per germline, CDR1 SNHLY and CDR2 FYNNEI. The CDR3, as DNA: TGTGCCAGCAGTGAAGCCATACAGACAAACTATGGCTACACCTTC. Its translation is CASSEAIQTNYGYTF.

The chain recombines TRBV7-9 with TRBJ1-2; the match to TRBD1 covers 7 bases. Unmatched junction bases numbered 6, after V lost 4 bases and J lost 4 bases. The length of the CDR3 is 14 residues. Germline CDR1 and CDR2: SEHNR and FQNEAQ (reference sequence). The DNA for the CDR3 is TGTGCCAGCAGCTCGGCAGGGGGTTCCTATGGCTACACCTTC. Protein product: CASSSAGGSYGYTF.

This chain connects TRBV10-3 to TRBJ1-5, with 7 bases that match TRBD1. V shed 6 bases and J 8 bases; nucleotides not matched to a gene: 7. Germline V lookup: CDR1 ENHRY, CDR2 SYGVKD. This CDR3 spans 13 amino acids. As DNA, the CDR3 is TGTGCCATCAGAGAGACAGGGTCAGAGCCCCAGCATTTT. As protein: CAIRETGSEPQHF.